The clone carrying this T cell receptor beta chain was observed many times. TCR beta CDR3 regions were amplified from RNA transcripts. HTBI primers served in a first-round RT-PCR, which a second-round multiplex PCR followed. TCRdb reanalysed the multiplex PCR reads using MiXCR and keeps one entry per CDR3 protein. The sample lists hundreds of thousands of distinct CDR3 sequences, roughly 20% seen once, with approximately 3% in the top ten. The sample comes from a study of Graves' ophthalmopathy and Graves' hyperthyroidism. Germline trimming cut 5 bases from V and 6 bases from J; bases unmatched to any gene: 11. There are 15 residues in the CDR3. CDR1 WSHSY and CDR2 SAAADI come from the germline V gene. Hyperthyroidism was classified as stable if no ophthalmopathy occurred within 18 months of follow-up. What supplied the PBMCs was more than 7.5 ml of fresh peripheral blood.

Sample: peripheral blood. V and J are TRBV10-2 and TRBJ2-7; 9 positions agree with TRBD2. This receptor was obtained from a woman younger than 35 with stable Graves' hyperthyroidism. The CDR3: CASSRPEGLAVEQYF. The CDR3 DNA sequence: TGCGCCAGCAGTCGACCAGAGGGACTAGCTGTCGAGCAGTACTTC.